This T cell receptor beta chain was sequenced during a study of T cells in Graves' hyperthyroidism and ophthalmopathy. RNA transcripts yielded amplified TCR beta CDR3 regions. The HTBI primer set was used in a first-round RT-PCR of the TCR CDR3. TCRdb reanalysed the multiplex PCR reads using MiXCR and keeps one entry per CDR3 protein. The sample records a few hundred thousand distinct CDR3 sequences, about a sixth being singletons. The CDR3 is made up of 14 amino acids. V was cut by 4 bases and J by 3 bases, with 12 bases left in between. The germline V gene has CDR1 MGHRA and CDR2 YSYEKL. The specimen sequenced was blood. The receptor's source is a woman under 30 with Graves' hyperthyroidism. The V call is TRBV4-1, the J call TRBJ2-5, with D possibly matching TRBD1 (6 bases). CDR3 bases: TGCGCCAGCAGCCTTCTGGGGGCGAAAGAGACCCAGTACTTC. The encoded protein is CASSLLGAKETQYF.